This T cell receptor beta chain was captured in a study of blood T cell repertoires in COVID-19. As handled by the study authors: Amplification from reference gene primers served as the basis for estimated nucleated cell counts. Assay used: immunoSEQ multiplex PCR; TCRdb lists only in-frame clones, some missing. V and J calls and clone size are those listed in that table; D and trimming were worked out from the DNA. The sample carries about 300,000 clones, 85% to 90% recorded once. The CDR3 spans 16 residues. Germline V gene sequence: CDR1 LGHDT, CDR2 YNNKEL (reference sequence). V was clipped by 4 bases and J by 0 bases, with 13 bases between them.

The V gene is TRBV3-1 (or the pseudogene TRBV3-2), the J gene TRBJ1-5; TRBD1 might be the D (6 bases). The sequenced sample was peripheral blood. The receptor's source is a woman aged 25-40 years with COVID-19, enrolled during active disease. CDR3 DNA: TGTGCCAGCAGCCTGGGGACACCATTTAGCAATCAGCCCCAGCATTTT. Translating gives CASSLGTPFSNQPQHF.